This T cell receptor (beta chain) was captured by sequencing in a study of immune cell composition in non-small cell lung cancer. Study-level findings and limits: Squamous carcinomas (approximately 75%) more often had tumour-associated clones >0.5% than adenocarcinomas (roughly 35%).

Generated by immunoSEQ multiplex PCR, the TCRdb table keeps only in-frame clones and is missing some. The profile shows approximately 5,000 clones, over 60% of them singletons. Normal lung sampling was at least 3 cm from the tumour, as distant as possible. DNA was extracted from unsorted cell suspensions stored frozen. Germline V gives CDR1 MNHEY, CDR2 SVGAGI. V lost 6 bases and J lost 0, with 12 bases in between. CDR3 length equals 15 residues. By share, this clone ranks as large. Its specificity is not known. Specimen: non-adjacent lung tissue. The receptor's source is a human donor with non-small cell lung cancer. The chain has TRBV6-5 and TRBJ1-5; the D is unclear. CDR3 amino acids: CASRTSGYSNQPQHF. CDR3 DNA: TGTGCCAGCAGGACATCGGGGTATAGCAATCAGCCCCAGCATTTT.